This TCR beta chain was obtained from a study of cytomegalovirus exposure and HLA in healthy donors. Study context: Tens of millions of unique TCR sequences came from HLA-typed donors in an early release. Study observations and caveats: As a later analysis revealed, most CMV-associated TCR beta chains appeared HLA-restricted. Specificity of three CMV-associated chains for CMV antigens was verified in vitro.

As to this clone: Its antigen is unknown.

In the PCR, 60 Vbeta and 13 Jbeta primers were used. Clones were read by immunoSEQ multiplex PCR, and TCRdb kept only the in-frame ones, dropping some. In the table there are around 110,000 clones, roughly 79% of which are singletons. CDR1 is SGHDN, CDR2 FVKESK, per germline. V was pared by 2 bases and J by 6 bases, with 7 bases of the junction left unmatched. The CDR3 runs to 16 residues. This TCR was recovered from a woman under 40 in good health and CMV-seronegative. The V and J genes are TRBV14 and TRBJ2-1; TRBD1 matches 10 bases. The sequencing sample was made of PBMCs. The CDR3 nucleotides are TGTGCCAGCAGCCAAATGGGACAGGGGCTTAGCAATGAGCAGTTCTTC. Translated, it gives CASSQMGQGLSNEQFF.